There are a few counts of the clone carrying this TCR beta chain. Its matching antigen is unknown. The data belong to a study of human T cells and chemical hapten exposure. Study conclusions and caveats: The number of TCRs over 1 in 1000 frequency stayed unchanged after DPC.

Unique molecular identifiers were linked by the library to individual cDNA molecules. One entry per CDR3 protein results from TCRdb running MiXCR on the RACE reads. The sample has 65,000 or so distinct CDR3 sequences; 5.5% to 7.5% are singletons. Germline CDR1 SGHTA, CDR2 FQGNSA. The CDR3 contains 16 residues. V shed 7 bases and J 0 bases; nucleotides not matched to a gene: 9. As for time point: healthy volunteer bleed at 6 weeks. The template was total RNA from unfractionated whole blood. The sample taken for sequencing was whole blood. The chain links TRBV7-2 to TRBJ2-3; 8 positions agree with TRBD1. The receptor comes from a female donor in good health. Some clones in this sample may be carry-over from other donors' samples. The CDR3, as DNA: TGTGCCAGCAAATATCAGGGGGCGCTCAGCACAGATACGCAGTATTTT. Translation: CASKYQGALSTDTQYF.